The present TCR beta chain was sequenced within a study of T cells in Graves' hyperthyroidism and ophthalmopathy. This clonotype showed up many times. The CDR3 runs to 14 residues. The germline CDR1 and CDR2 sequences are SQVTM and ANQGSEA. Trimming pared 5 bases from V and 2 bases from J, leaving 12 bases between. There were TCR beta CDR3 regions amplified from RNA transcripts. HTBI primers were the set used in a first-round RT-PCR of the TCR CDR3. In TCRdb, the multiplex PCR reads were re-called with MiXCR into one record per CDR3 protein. The sample holds about 680,000 distinct CDR3 sequences, roughly a third seen once.

The V call is TRBV29-1, the J call TRBJ2-2; D uncertain. Sequencing was done on a sample of blood. The clonotype was recovered from a middle-aged woman with Graves' hyperthyroidism. In DNA form, the CDR3 reads TGCAGCGTTTTCACAAAGCCTAACACCGGGGAGCTGTTTTTT. Amino acid sequence: CSVFTKPNTGELFF.